This paragraph covers one T cell receptor (beta chain) sequence. Repertoires were generated with immunoSEQ multiplex PCR, while TCRdb's copy carries only in-frame clones and drops some. The sample has 200,000 or so clones; over 75% are singletons. The record originates from a study of blood T cell repertoires in COVID-19. Everyone who took part was 18 to 89 years old, and they came from about two dozen US areas. The sequence was obtained from a man aged 30 to 45 in a cohort exposed to, infected with or recovered from COVID-19 (not recorded which). The sample was PBMCs or T cells enriched from blood (not recorded which).

CDR3 amino acids: CASKPGTEQNTEAFF. CDR3 nucleotide sequence: TGTGCCAGTAAGCCCGGGACAGAACAGAACACTGAAGCTTTCTTT. The rearrangement uses TRBV19 and TRBJ1-1; 7 nucleotides agree with TRBD1. With 7 bases clipped from V and 1 base from J, the junction kept 9 bases outside the gene matches. CDR3 length: 15 amino acids. CDR1 and CDR2 (germline): LNHDA, SQIVND (reference sequence).